One and the same sample provided the 5 T cell receptor beta chains below, sequenced in a study of blood T cell repertoires in COVID-19. Libraries were prepared by immunoSEQ multiplex PCR; TCRdb keeps only in-frame clonotypes and omits some of them. The table has 200,000 to 250,000 clones, 80% to 90% seen once; the top ten hold 18%. Material for sequencing was peripheral blood. Receptor source: a woman aged 80 or older with active or convalescent COVID-19.

The chain carries TRBV11-2 and TRBJ2-1, with 8 bases identical to TRBD2. The CDR3 is made up of 14 amino acids. CDR1 is SGHAT and CDR2 is FQNNGV in the germline V gene. Trimming removed 4 bases from V and 2 bases from J; junction bases left unmatched: 1. CDR3 sequence: CASSWGLAYNEQFF. CDR3 bases: TGTGCCAGCAGCTGGGGACTAGCCTACAATGAGCAGTTCTTC.

This clone was counted a few times. This chain joins TRBV5-4 and TRBJ1-3, with D possibly TRBD1 on 5 matching bases. Deletions cut 4 bases from V and 8 bases from J, with 16 bases between. Germline loops: CDR1 SGHNT, CDR2 YYREEE (reference sequence). There are 14 residues in the CDR3. The DNA for the CDR3 is TGTGCCAGCAGCCCGGGACGGACTAGGGACACCATATATTTT. Translated, it gives CASSPGRTRDTIYF. Filled out from reference TRBV5-4 and TRBJ1-3, the complete variable domain reads ETGVTQSPTHLIKTRGQQVTLRCSSQSGHNTVSWYQQALGQGPQFIFQYYREEENGRGNFPPRFSGLQFPNYSSELNVNALELDDSALYLCASSPGRTRDTIYFGEGSWLTVV.

The chain has TRBV10-3 and TRBJ2-6; 8 bases line up with TRBD1. After removal of 0 bases from V and 2 bases from J, the junction contained 0 bases not matched to a gene. This CDR3 contains 16 residues. The germline gives CDR1 ENHRY, CDR2 SYGVKD. The CDR3 is CAISESTGAGANVLTF. For the CDR3, the DNA is TGTGCCATCAGTGAGTCGACAGGGGCTGGGGCCAACGTCCTGACTTTC.

V usage is TRBV7-9 and J usage is TRBJ2-3; 9 bases are a match to TRBD2. The trim removed 3 bases at V and 3 bases at J, leaving 4 bases unmatched. Germline values: CDR1 SEHNR, CDR2 FQNEAQ (reference sequence). The CDR3 loop spans 15 amino acids. The CDR3, as DNA: TGTGCCAGCAGCTTTAGCGGGGGTATGACAGATACGCAGTATTTT. Translating gives CASSFSGGMTDTQYF.

This clone has a single count. The CDR3 protein is CASSLLPGQLNSPLHF. CDR3 coding DNA: TGTGCCAGCAGTTTACTACCGGGACAGCTAAATTCACCCCTCCACTTT. The chain links TRBV27 to TRBJ1-6; 7 bases agree with TRBD1. CDR1 and CDR2 (germline): MNHEY, SMNVEV (reference sequence). This CDR3 is 16 amino acids long. Trimming cost V 2 bases and J 7 bases; bases outside gene matches: 8.